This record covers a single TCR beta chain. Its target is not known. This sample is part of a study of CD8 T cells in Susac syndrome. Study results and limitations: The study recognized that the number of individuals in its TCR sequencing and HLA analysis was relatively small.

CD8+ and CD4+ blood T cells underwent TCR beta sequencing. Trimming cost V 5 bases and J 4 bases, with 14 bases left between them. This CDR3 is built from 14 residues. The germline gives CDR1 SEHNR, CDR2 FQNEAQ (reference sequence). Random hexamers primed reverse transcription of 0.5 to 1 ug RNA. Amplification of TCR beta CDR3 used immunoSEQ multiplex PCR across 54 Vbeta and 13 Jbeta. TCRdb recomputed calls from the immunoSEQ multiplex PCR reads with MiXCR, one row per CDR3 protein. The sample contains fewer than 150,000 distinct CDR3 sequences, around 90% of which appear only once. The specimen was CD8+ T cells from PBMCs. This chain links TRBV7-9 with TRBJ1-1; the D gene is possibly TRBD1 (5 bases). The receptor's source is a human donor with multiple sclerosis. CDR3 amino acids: CASSGTPGLTEAFF. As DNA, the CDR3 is TGTGCCAGCAGCGGCACTCCGGGACTCACTGAAGCTTTCTTT. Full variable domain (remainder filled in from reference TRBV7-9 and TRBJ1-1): DTGVSQNPRHKITKRGQNVTFRCDPISEHNRLYWYRQTLGQGPEFLTYFQNEAQLEKSRLLSDRFSAERPKGSFSTLEIQRTEQGDSAMYLCASSGTPGLTEAFFGQGTRLTVV.